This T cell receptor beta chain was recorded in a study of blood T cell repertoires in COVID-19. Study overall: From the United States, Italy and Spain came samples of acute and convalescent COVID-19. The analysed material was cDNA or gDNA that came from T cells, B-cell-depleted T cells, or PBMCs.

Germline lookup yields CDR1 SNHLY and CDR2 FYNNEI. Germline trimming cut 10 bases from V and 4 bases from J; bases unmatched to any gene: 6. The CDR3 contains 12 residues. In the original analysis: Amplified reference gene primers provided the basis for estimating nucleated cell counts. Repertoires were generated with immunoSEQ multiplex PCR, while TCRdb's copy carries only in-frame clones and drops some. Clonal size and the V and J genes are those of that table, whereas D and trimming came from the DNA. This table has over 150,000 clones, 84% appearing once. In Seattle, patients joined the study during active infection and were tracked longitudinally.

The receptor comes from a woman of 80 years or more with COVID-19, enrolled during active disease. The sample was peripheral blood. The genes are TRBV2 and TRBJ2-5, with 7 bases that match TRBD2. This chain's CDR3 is CANGLVTETQYF. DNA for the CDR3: TGTGCCAACGGACTAGTTACAGAGACCCAGTACTTC.